This TCR beta chain was sequenced for a study of blood T cell repertoires in COVID-19. Study-level background: From T cells, B-cell-depleted T cells, or PBMCs came the material, which was cDNA or gDNA.

The V end was cut by 6 bases, the J end by 4 bases, with 16 bases between. There are 15 residues in the CDR3. Germline CDR1 is MNHEY and CDR2 is SVGAGI. Source study methods: By means of reference gene primer amplification, nucleated cell counts were estimated. The method was immunoSEQ multiplex PCR; TCRdb's version includes in-frame clones alone and lacks a portion of them. V and J calls plus clone size are reproduced from that table; the DNA served to infer D and trimming. The sample has approximately 290,000 clones; approximately 84% are singletons. The J gene is TRBJ2-1, the V gene TRBV6-5, with D perhaps TRBD1 (6 bases). The specimen sequenced was peripheral blood. The TCR sequence derives from a person aged 70 to 80 with COVID-19, enrolled during active disease. The CDR3 is CASSRTERGYNEQFF. The CDR3 DNA follows: TGTGCCAGCAGCCGGACAGAACGAGGATACAATGAGCAGTTCTTC.